A single T cell receptor beta chain is shown here with its context. Authors' data handling: Reference gene primer amplification gave nucleated cell count estimates. The table came from immunoSEQ multiplex PCR; TCRdb's copy has only in-frame clones and leaves some out. V, J and clone size are those of that table, while D and trimming were read from the DNA. The sample has over 50,000 clones; 90% are singletons. The CDR3 contains 14 residues. After removal of 5 bases from V and 6 bases from J, the junction contained 9 bases not matched to a gene. The germline gives CDR1 LNHNV, CDR2 YYDKDF (reference sequence). This record comes from a study of blood T cell repertoires in COVID-19. Study as a whole: Whether acute or convalescent, the COVID-19 samples came from the United States, Italy and Spain. From T cells, B-cell-depleted T cells, or PBMCs came the material, which was cDNA or gDNA.

This chain joins TRBV15 and TRBJ2-7; 8 bases agree with TRBD2. The TCR was taken from a human donor with active COVID-19. The donor label of this sample is uncertain. The sequenced sample was peripheral blood. The CDR3 bases are TGTGCCACCAGCGAAACCGGGACTAGTGTCGAGCAGTACTTC. Amino acids: CATSETGTSVEQYF.